This paragraph reports one T cell receptor beta chain. Antigen unknown. Each sample's cDNA came from eight separate reactions. TCRdb re-called the 5' RACE reads and shows each CDR3 protein once, DNA omitted. This table holds about 160,000 distinct CDR3 sequences. This sample is part of a study of monozygotic twins with inflammatory bowel disease. Germline V lookup: CDR1 LNHDA, CDR2 SQIVND (reference sequence). The CDR3 is made up of 20 amino acids. Study observations and caveats: Discrimination among different T cell subtypes was not achievable. Discordant twins showed the same repertoire similarity as concordant twins, possibly from limited power.

What was sequenced was blood. The rearrangement uses TRBV19 and TRBJ2-7; TCRdb proposes TRBD2, but this gene call is untestable without DNA. The receptor was derived from a human donor with ulcerative colitis or Crohn's disease, or a healthy co-twin of an affected twin (not recorded which). CDR3 region: CASSIRPSGLAAGRNYEQYF.